This T cell receptor (beta chain) was profiled in a study of blood T cell repertoires in COVID-19. Turning to the study itself: T cells, B-cell-depleted T cells, or PBMCs supplied cDNA or gDNA.

Per germline, CDR1 LNHDA and CDR2 SQIVND (reference sequence). The CDR3 covers 14 residues. V shed 5 bases and J shed 0 bases, with 10 bases lying between them. In the case of this clone: The same CDR3 arises from other DNA sequences in this sample as well.

The repertoire was sequenced with immunoSEQ multiplex PCR; TCRdb's copy has only in-frame clones and lacks some. This table holds roughly 150,000 clones, 75% to 85% found once. This TCR was sampled from a man aged 55 to 69 with acute or convalescent COVID-19. The material sequenced was peripheral blood. The genes are TRBV19 and TRBJ1-2, with D possibly being TRBD1 (5 bases). The CDR3 nucleotides are TGTGCCAGTAGTTCGGCGGGGCCTAACTATGGCTACACCTTC. This sequence encodes CASSSAGPNYGYTF. The variable domain in full, completed from reference TRBV19 and TRBJ1-2, reads DGGITQSPKYLFRKEGQNVTLSCEQNLNHDAMYWYRQDPGQGLRLIYYSQIVNDFQKGDIAEGYSVSREKKESFPLTVTSAQKNPTAFYLCASSSAGPNYGYTFGSGTRLTVV.